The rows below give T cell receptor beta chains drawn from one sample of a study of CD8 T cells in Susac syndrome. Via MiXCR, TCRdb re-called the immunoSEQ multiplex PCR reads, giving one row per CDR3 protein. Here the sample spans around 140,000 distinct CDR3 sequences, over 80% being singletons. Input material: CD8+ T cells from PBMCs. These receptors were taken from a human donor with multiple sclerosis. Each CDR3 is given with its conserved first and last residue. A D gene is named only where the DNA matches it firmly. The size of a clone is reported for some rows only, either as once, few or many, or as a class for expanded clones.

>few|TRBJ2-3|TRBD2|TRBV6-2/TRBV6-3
TGTGCCAGCAGTGATACCTCCGGGAGCGGGAGACGCACAGATACGCAGTATTTT
CASSDTSGSGRRTDTQYF
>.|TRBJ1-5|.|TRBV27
TGTGCCAGCAGTTTATCAGTTTATCAGCCCCAGCATTTT
CASSLSVYQPQHF
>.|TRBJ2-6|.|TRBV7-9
TGTGCCAGCAGCTTAGGGCATTCTGGGGCCAACGTCCTGACTTTC
CASSLGHSGANVLTF
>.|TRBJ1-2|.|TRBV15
TGTGCCACCAGCAGCAAAGGGGGTAACGGCGGCTACACCTTC
CATSSKGGNGGYTF
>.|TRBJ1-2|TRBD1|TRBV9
TGTGCCAGCAGCGAGACGGGACAGGGTTATTATGGCTACACCTTC
CASSETGQGYYGYTF
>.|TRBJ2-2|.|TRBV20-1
TGCAGTGCTAGAGATAAGGCCGGGGAGCTGTTTTTT
CSARDKAGELFF
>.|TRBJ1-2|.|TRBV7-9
TGTGCCAGCAGCTTATATCCGGGGGGGCAGCCCTATGGCTACACCTTC
CASSLYPGGQPYGYTF
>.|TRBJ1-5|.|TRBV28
TGTGCCAGCAGTTTCTTGGGAGGGCCCCCAAGCGAGCCCCAGCATTTT
CASSFLGGPPSEPQHF
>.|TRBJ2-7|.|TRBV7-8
TGTGCCAGCAGCTTAGGGGACTACGAGCAGTACTTC
CASSLGDYEQYF
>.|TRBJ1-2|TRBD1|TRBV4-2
TGTGCCAGCAGCCATACCGGGACAGGAGCCTATGGCTACACCTTC
CASSHTGTGAYGYTF
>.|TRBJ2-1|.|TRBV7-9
TGTGCCAGCAGCCACCGGGACCGGCCTAATGATGAGCAGTTCTTC
CASSHRDRPNDEQFF
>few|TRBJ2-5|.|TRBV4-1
TGCGCCAGCAGCCAAGGATACCCAGCGCACCAAGAGACCCAGTACTTC
CASSQGYPAHQETQYF
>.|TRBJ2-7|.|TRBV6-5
TGTGCCAGCAGTTACTCGAACAGCTTCTACGAGCAGTACTTC
CASSYSNSFYEQYF